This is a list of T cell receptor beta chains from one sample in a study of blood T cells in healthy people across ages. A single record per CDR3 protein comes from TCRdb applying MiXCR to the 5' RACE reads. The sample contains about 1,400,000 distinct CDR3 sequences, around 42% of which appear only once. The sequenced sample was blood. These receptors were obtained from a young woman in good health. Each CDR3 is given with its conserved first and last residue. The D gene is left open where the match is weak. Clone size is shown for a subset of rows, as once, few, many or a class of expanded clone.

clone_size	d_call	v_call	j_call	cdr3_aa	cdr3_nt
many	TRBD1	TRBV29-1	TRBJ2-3	CSVDRGQFPGDTQYF	TGCAGCGTCGACAGGGGGCAGTTCCCCGGAGATACGCAGTATTTT
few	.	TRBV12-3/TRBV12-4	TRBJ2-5	CASSTQGIRETQYF	TGTGCCAGCAGCACTCAGGGGATCAGGGAGACCCAGTACTTC
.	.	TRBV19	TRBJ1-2	CASTSGTHYGYTF	TGTGCCAGTACCTCCGGGACACATTATGGCTACACCTTC
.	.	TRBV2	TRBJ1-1	CASMYRTEAFF	TGTGCCAGCATGTACAGGACTGAAGCTTTCTTT
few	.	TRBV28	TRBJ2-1	CASLQTLGAHNEQFF	TGTGCCAGCCTTCAAACCCTTGGGGCCCACAATGAGCAGTTCTTC
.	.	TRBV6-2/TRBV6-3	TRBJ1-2	CASTLDRNYGYTF	TGTGCCAGCACCTTGGACAGAAACTATGGCTACACCTTC
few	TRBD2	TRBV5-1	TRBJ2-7	CASSLENSGGPIYEQYF	TGCGCCAGCAGCCTTGAAAATTCGGGGGGACCGATCTACGAGCAGTACTTC
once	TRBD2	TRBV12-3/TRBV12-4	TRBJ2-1	CASTRAGRGTYNEQFF	TGTGCCAGCACGCGCGCGGGGAGGGGAACCTACAATGAGCAGTTCTTC
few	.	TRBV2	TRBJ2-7	CASIPGGYYEQYF	TGTGCCAGCATCCCAGGGGGGTACTACGAGCAGTACTTC
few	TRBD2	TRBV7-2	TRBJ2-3	CASSLRTSGSTDTKYF	TGTGCCAGCAGCCTAAGGACTAGCGGAAGCACAGATACGAAGTATTTT
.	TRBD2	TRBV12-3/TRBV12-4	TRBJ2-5	CASSPSGGVQETQYF	TGTGCCAGCAGTCCTAGCGGGGGGGTACAAGAGACCCAGTACTTC
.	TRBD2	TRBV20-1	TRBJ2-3	CSASPLDSGGAPDTQYF	TGCAGTGCTAGTCCGCTTGATAGCGGGGGGGCCCCAGATACGCAGTATTTT
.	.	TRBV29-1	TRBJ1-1	CSVGEQGTNTEAFF	TGCAGCGTTGGAGAACAGGGTACGAACACTGAAGCTTTCTTT
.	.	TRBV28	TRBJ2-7	CVSSLMGGTALGDEQYF	TGTGTCAGCAGCCTAATGGGGGGCACCGCTCTTGGTGACGAGCAGTACTTC
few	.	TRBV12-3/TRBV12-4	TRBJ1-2	CASSFAADGYTF	TGTGCCAGCAGTTTTGCGGCGGACGGCTACACCTTC
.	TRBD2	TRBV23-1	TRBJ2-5	CASSQSRGGAQYF	TGCGCCAGCAGTCAATCAAGGGGAGGGGCCCAGTACTTC
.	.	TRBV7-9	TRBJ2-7	CASSLEVGTYEQYF	TGTGCCAGCAGCTTAGAGGTCGGGACCTACGAGCAGTACTTC
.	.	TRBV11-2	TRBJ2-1	CASTLGGDYNEQFF	TGTGCCAGCACCCTAGGGGGAGACTACAATGAGCAGTTCTTC
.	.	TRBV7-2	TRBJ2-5	CASSAQVLRETQYF	TGTGCCAGCAGCGCCCAGGTCCTCAGAGAGACCCAGTACTTC
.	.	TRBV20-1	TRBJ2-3	CSASPADNTDTQYF	TGCAGTGCTAGTCCAGCGGACAACACAGATACGCAGTATTTT
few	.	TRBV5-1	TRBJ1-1	CASRGAQGNTEAFF	TGCGCCAGCAGGGGGGCTCAGGGAAACACTGAAGCTTTCTTT
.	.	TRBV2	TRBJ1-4	CASSRTKGEKLFF	TGTGCCAGCAGCCGGACTAAGGGTGAAAAACTGTTTTTT
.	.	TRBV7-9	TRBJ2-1	CAYNEQFF	TGTGCCTACAATGAGCAGTTCTTC
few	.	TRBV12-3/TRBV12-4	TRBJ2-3	CASSFSQPTDTQYF	TGTGCCAGCAGTTTCTCACAGCCCACAGATACGCAGTATTTT
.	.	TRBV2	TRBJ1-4	CASSEGGKNEKLFF	TGTGCCAGCAGTGAGGGGGGAAAAAATGAAAAACTGTTTTTT
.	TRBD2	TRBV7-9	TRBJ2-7	CASSTPASGHEQYF	TGTGCCAGCAGCACTCCAGCTAGCGGCCACGAGCAGTACTTC
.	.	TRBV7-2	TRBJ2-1	CVSSSPGVSYNEQFF	TGTGTCAGCAGCTCTCCGGGGGTCTCCTACAATGAGCAGTTCTTC
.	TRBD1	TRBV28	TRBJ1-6	CASRSGGSTYNSPLHF	TGTGCCAGCAGATCAGGGGGCTCTACGTATAATTCACCCCTCCACTTT
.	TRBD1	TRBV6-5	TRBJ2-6	CASSQQGAGANVLTF	TGTGCCAGCAGCCAACAGGGGGCTGGGGCCAACGTCCTGACTTTC
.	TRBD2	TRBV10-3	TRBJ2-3	CAIRPGLAGGTDTQYF	TGTGCCATCAGGCCGGGACTAGCGGGGGGCACAGATACGCAGTATTTT
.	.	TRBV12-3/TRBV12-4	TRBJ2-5	CASRLNRGIKETQYF	TGTGCCAGCAGGCTTAACCGGGGAATCAAGGAGACCCAGTACTTC
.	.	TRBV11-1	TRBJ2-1	CASSFRLAADEQFF	TGTGCCAGCAGCTTTCGCCTAGCAGCTGATGAGCAGTTCTTC
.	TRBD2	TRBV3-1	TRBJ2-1	CASSQEILAGGPNEQFF	TGTGCCAGCAGCCAGGAAATACTAGCGGGGGGTCCCAATGAGCAGTTCTTC
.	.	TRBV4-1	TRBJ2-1	CASSHPDGTEQFF	TGCGCCAGCAGCCACCCGGACGGGACCGAGCAGTTCTTC
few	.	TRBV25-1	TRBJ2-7	CASSDLKYEQYF	TGTGCCAGCAGTGATTTAAAATACGAGCAGTACTTC
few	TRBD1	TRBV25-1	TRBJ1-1	CASSGLPGGDTEAFF	TGTGCCAGCAGCGGGCTCCCAGGGGGGGACACTGAAGCTTTCTTT
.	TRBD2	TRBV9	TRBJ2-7	CASSPNGGLAASYEQYF	TGTGCCAGCAGCCCCAACGGAGGTCTAGCGGCCTCCTACGAGCAGTACTTC
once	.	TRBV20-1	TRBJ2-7	CSASGGNGSYEQYF	TGCAGTGCCAGCGGAGGGAACGGGTCCTACGAGCAGTACTTC
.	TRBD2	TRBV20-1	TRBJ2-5	CSARPRGQETQYF	TGCAGTGCTAGGCCGCGGGGGCAAGAGACCCAGTACTTC
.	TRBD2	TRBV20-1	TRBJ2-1	CSAGGLAGGFHNEQFF	TGCAGTGCTGGGGGCCTAGCGGGGGGTTTCCACAATGAGCAGTTCTTC
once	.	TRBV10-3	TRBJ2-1	CAIRALRVNEQFF	TGTGCCATCAGGGCGTTACGGGTCAATGAGCAGTTCTTC
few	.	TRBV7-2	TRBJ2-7	CASSISLPGRSTEQYF	TGTGCCAGCAGTATTAGCCTTCCGGGTCGCTCGACCGAGCAGTACTTC
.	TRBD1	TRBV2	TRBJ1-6	CASSEGRGLNNSPLHF	TGTGCCAGCAGTGAAGGCAGGGGGCTAAATAATTCACCCCTCCACTTT
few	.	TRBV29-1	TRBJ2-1	CSVLVGSYNEQFF	TGCAGCGTTTTGGTAGGCTCCTACAATGAGCAGTTCTTC
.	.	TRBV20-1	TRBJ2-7	CSASYGTQAYEQYF	TGCAGTGCTAGTTACGGGACGCAAGCCTACGAGCAGTACTTC
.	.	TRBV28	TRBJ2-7	CASRAGSGGYEQYF	TGTGCCAGCAGGGCGGGATCAGGGGGCTACGAGCAGTACTTC
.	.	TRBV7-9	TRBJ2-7	CASSLASGTGGNYEQYF	TGTGCCAGCAGCTTAGCGAGTGGGACCGGTGGGAACTACGAGCAGTACTTC
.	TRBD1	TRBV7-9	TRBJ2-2	CASSPPGQANTGELFF	TGTGCCAGCAGCCCGCCGGGACAGGCGAACACCGGGGAGCTGTTTTTT
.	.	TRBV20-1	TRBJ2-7	CSARDTNEQYF	TGCAGTGCCCGGGACACAAACGAGCAGTACTTC
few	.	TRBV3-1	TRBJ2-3	CASSQGRFPADTQYF	TGTGCCAGCAGCCAAGGTCGATTTCCGGCAGATACGCAGTATTTT
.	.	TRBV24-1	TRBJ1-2	CATSDSYINGYTF	TGTGCCACCAGTGATTCTTATATCAATGGCTACACCTTC
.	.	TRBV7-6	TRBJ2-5	CASKARAYQETQYF	TGTGCCAGCAAGGCGAGGGCTTACCAAGAGACCCAGTACTTC
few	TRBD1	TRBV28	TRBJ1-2	CASSRSTGYYGYTF	TGTGCCAGCAGCCGATCGACAGGGTACTATGGCTACACCTTC
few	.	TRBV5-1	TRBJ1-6	CASSLSEGMGNSPLHF	TGCGCCAGCAGCTTGTCTGAGGGAATGGGGAATTCACCCCTCCACTTT